This TCR beta chain was profiled in a study of T cells after yellow fever vaccination. For this clonotype: Its antigen is not identified.

5'RACE template switching produced TCR cDNA carrying a universal primer site and UMIs. In TCRdb, the 5' RACE reads were re-called with MiXCR into one record per CDR3 protein. The top ten clones hold 15% to 20% of a sample with 350,000 or so distinct CDR3 sequences, roughly 8.6% of them seen once. Findings of the study overall: When the response was secondary, it was weaker but reached its peak faster, day 5 versus 15.

This specimen consisted of PBMCs, obtained roughly seven weeks after the first yellow fever vaccination. The TCR was taken from a man between 18 and 29 years old who received the YFV17D yellow fever vaccine.

The CDR3 is CASSQQGVNYGYTF. CDR3 in DNA: TGCGCCAGCAGTCAACAGGGGGTAAACTATGGCTACACCTTC. The rearrangement links TRBV10-2 to TRBJ1-2; TRBD1 aligns across 8 bases. The CDR3 length is 14 residues. Germline V gene sequence: CDR1 WSHSY, CDR2 SAAADI. Trimming at V came to 5 bases and at J to 2 bases, leaving 4 bases not matched to a gene.